This TCR beta chain is drawn from a study of T-cell memory formation after mild COVID-19. This clonotype appeared a few times. The antigen is not known. Study results and limitations: Contracting CD4+ clones sat mainly in CM and EM; CD8+ in EMRA.

With constant-segment primers, 5'RACE yielded cDNA libraries of TCR alpha and TCR beta that carried sample barcodes and UMIs. Using its own MiXCR run on the 5' RACE reads, TCRdb lists one record per CDR3 protein. The data contain some 490,000 distinct CDR3 sequences, about 20% of them singletons. This TCR came from an adult woman who had mild COVID-19 (a few samples of this study predate the infection). Cell type and time point are not known. The specimen was PBMCs or a T cell subset sorted from them (not recorded which).

Here the CDR3 reads CSAQSRRGQLSGANVLTF. The CDR3 DNA follows: TGCAGTGCTCAGAGCCGTAGAGGACAGCTCTCTGGGGCCAACGTCCTGACTTTC. The rearrangement joins TRBV20-1 to TRBJ2-6; perhaps TRBD1 as D (6 bases). From germline, CDR1 is DFQATT and CDR2 SNEGSKA (reference sequence). This CDR3 is built from 18 residues. Trimming took off 5 bases at V and 0 bases at J, with 20 bases between the two ends.